These 7 T cell receptor beta chains were sequenced from one sample in a study of T-cell reconstitution after alpha-beta-depleted transplantation in children (dated by TCRdb to between 2015 and 2016). The library was prepared using PCR. Sequencing instrument: Illumina HiSeq 2500. TCR library preparation used molecular barcoding, with unique molecular identifiers applied to normalize quantification of the TCRbeta repertoire. TCRdb itself trimmed the public reads at Q25 with fastp, ran MiXCR and retained productive beta chains. Identical CDR3 protein sequences are pooled into one entry, listed with their most common genes and DNA. The sample profile shows 250,000 to 300,000 distinct CDR3 sequences; roughly 12% of them were found once. About a quarter of the sample belongs to the ten largest clones. This specimen's treatment or condition label, interpreted: allogeneic hematopoietic cell transplantation with graft depleted of TCRalphabeta T cells and CD19 B cells.

Sequenced material: peripheral blood, taken 180 days after TCRalphabeta/CD19-depleted stem cell transplant. The source is a male patient aged 2 to 9 who had a stem cell transplant for chronic granulomatous disease, so the T cells may come from the graft donor.

The sample holds many counts of this clonotype. The J gene is TRBJ2-5, the V gene TRBV10-3; 10 nucleotides align to TRBD2. The length of the CDR3 is 15 residues. Trimming removed 6 bases from V and 2 bases from J; junction bases left unmatched: 6. Germline V gene sequence: CDR1 ENHRY, CDR2 SYGVKD. CDR3 amino acids: CAISAGTSVQETQYF. The CDR3 DNA is TGTGCCATCAGCGCCGGGACTAGCGTACAAGAGACCCAGTACTTC.

This clonotype was seen repeatedly, ten times or more. The chain couples TRBV5-1 to TRBJ1-5; D gene uncertain. Germline V gene sequence: CDR1 SGHRS, CDR2 YFSETQ. V lost 4 bases to trimming and J lost 0 bases, with 8 bases between them. This CDR3 contains 14 residues. The CDR3 spells CASSPGYSNQPQHF. CDR3 sequence (DNA): TGCGCCAGCAGCCCTGGGTATAGCAATCAGCCCCAGCATTTT.

This clonotype was counted ten times or more. V gene TRBV12-3 or TRBV12-4 combines with J gene TRBJ2-1; D is unresolved. V was cut by 3 bases and J by 6 bases, with 9 bases left in between. The CDR3 runs 13 residues. The CDR3: CASSFGLGNEQFF. The CDR3 bases are TGTGCCAGCAGTTTTGGGCTGGGCAATGAGCAGTTCTTC.

This clonotype was seen ten or more times. This rearrangement joins TRBV20-1 to TRBJ1-2; D may be TRBD1 (6 bases). The CDR3 loop spans 11 amino acids. Germline values: CDR1 DFQATT, CDR2 SNEGSKA (reference sequence). Trimming shortened V by 1 base and J by 6 bases, and 6 bases separated the two germline ends. The CDR3 DNA is TGCAGTGCTAGAGGGGGGCATGGCTACACCTTC. Translating gives CSARGGHGYTF.

A word on this clonotype: This clone may be a read error of a much larger clone one base away. The chain employs TRBV20-1 and TRBJ2-5, with D uncertain. The CDR3 contains 12 residues. Germline loops: CDR1 DFQATT, CDR2 SNEGSKA (reference sequence). CDR3 nucleotide sequence: TGCAGTGCTAGAATGGGTGGGAAGACCCAGCACTTC. Its translation is CSARMGGKTQHF.

In its sample, this clonotype was seen many times. The genes are TRBV7-6 and TRBJ2-5; D may correspond to TRBD1 or TRBD2 (5 bases each). Trimming took 5 bases from V and 5 from J, leaving 15 bases between them. CDR3 size: 14 residues. Per germline, CDR1 SGHVS and CDR2 FNYEAQ. The CDR3 spells CASSDPGPKETQYF. CDR3 in DNA: TGTGCCAGCAGCGACCCGGGACCCAAGGAGACCCAGTACTTC.

The chain recombines TRBV29-1 with TRBJ1-6; D gene unclear. This CDR3 spans 13 amino acids. Per germline, CDR1 SQVTM and CDR2 ANQGSEA. The V and J ends lost 4 bases and 6 bases respectively, with 10 bases between them. The CDR3 DNA sequence: TGCAGCGTTGCCCAACAAACTAATTCACCCCTCCACTTT. Protein sequence: CSVAQQTNSPLHF. Full variable domain (outside the CDR3, taken from reference TRBV29-1 and TRBJ1-6): SAVISQKPSRDICQRGTSLTIQCQVDSQVTMMFWYRQQPGQSLTLIATANQGSEATYESGFVIDKFPISRPNLTFSTLTVSNMSPEDSSIYLCSVAQQTNSPLHFGNGTRLTVT.